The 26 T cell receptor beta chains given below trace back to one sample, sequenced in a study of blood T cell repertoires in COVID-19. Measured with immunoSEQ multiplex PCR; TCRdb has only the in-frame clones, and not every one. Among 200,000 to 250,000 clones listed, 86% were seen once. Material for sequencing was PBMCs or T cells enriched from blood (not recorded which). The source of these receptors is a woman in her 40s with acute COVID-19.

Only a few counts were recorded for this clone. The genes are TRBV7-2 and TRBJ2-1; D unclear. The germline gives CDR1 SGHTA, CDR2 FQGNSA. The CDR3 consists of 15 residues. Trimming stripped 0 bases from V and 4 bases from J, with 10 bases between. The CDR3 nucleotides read TGTGCCAGCAGCTTAGCATATGGAGCGTACAATGAGCAGTTCTTC. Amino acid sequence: CASSLAYGAYNEQFF.

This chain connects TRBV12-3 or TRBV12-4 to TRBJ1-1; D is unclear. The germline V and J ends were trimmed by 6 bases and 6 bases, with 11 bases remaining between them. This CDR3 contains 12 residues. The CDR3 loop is CASSDGGSEAFF. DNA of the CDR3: TGTGCCAGCAGCGATGGAGGGTCTGAAGCTTTCTTT.

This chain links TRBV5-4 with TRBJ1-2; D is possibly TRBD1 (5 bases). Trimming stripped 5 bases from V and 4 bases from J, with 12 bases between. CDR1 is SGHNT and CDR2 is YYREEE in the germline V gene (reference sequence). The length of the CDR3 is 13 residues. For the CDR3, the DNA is TGTGCCAGCAGTGCGGGGGACGCCTATGGCTACACCTTC. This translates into CASSAGDAYGYTF.

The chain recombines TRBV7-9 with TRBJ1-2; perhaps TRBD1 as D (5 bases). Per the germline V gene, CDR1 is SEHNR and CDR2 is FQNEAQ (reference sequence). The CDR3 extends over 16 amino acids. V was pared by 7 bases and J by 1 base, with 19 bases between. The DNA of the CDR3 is TGTGCCAGCACTACCCCCCGTTGGGGGGGTAACTATGGCTACACCTTC. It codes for CASTTPRWGGNYGYTF.

In DNA, the CDR3 is TGTGCCACCAGGGGCGTGAGGGAGAACACTGAAGCTTTCTTT. Translation gives CATRGVRENTEAFF. This chain connects TRBV24-1 to TRBJ1-1, with D unresolved. Germline V lookup: CDR1 KGHDR, CDR2 SFDVKD. This CDR3 has 14 amino acids. V lost 7 bases to trimming and J lost 1 base, with 12 bases between them.

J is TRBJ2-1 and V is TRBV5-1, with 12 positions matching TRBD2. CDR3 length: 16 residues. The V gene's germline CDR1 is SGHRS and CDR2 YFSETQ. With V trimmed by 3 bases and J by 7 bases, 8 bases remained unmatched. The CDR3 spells CASSSPRTSGANEQFF. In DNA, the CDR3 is TGCGCCAGCAGCTCGCCTAGGACTAGCGGGGCTAATGAGCAGTTCTTC. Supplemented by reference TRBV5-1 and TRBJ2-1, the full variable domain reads KAGVTQTPRYLIKTRGQQVTLSCSPISGHRSVSWYQQTPGQGLQFLFEYFSETQRNKGNFPGRFSGRQFSNSRSEMNVSTLELGDSALYLCASSSPRTSGANEQFFGPGTRLTVL.

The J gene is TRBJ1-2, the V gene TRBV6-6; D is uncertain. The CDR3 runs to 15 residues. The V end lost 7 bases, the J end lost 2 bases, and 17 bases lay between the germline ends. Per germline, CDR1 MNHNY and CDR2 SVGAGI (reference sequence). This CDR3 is CASIGYGTRNYGYTF. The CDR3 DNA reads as TGTGCCAGCATAGGTTACGGAACTAGGAACTATGGCTACACCTTC.

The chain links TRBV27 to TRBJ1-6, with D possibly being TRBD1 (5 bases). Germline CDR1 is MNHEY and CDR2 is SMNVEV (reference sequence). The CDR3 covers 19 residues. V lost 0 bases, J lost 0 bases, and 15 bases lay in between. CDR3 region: CASSLSIFRGSSYNSPLHF. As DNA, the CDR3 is TGTGCCAGCAGTTTATCGATATTCCGGGGGAGCTCCTATAATTCACCCCTCCACTTT.

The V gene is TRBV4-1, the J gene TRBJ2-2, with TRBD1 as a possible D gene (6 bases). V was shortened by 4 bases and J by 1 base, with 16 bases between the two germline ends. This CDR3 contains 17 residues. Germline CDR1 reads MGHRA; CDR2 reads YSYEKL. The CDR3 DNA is TGCGCCAGCAGCCCACCTTCCCAGGGGCTGAACACCGGGGAGCTGTTTTTT. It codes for CASSPPSQGLNTGELFF.

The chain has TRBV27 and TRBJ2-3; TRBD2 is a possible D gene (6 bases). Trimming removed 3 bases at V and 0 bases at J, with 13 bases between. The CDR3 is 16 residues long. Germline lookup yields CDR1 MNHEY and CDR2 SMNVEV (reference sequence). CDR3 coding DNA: TGTGCCAGCAGTTTCGCGAGCGGGCTTAGCACAGATACGCAGTATTTT. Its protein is CASSFASGLSTDTQYF.

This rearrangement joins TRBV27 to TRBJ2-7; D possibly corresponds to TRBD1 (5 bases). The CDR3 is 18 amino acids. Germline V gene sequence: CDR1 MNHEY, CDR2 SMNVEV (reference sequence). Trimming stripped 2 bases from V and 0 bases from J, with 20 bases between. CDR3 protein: CASSLPTPRTRYSYEQYF. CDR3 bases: TGTGCCAGCAGTTTACCGACCCCCAGGACACGATACTCCTACGAGCAGTACTTC.

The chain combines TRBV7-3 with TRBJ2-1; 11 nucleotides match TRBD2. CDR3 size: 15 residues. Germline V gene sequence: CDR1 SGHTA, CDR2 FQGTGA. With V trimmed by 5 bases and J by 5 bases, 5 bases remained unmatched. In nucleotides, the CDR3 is TGTGCCAGCAGCCCCGTACTAGCGGGGGACAATGAGCAGTTCTTC. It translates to CASSPVLAGDNEQFF.

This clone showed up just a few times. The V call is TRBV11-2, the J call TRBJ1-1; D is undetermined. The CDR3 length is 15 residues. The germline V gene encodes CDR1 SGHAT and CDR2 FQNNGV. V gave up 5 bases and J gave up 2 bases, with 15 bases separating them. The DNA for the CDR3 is TGTGCCAGCAGCGATAATCCATCTAGCAACACTGAAGCTTTCTTT. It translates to CASSDNPSSNTEAFF.

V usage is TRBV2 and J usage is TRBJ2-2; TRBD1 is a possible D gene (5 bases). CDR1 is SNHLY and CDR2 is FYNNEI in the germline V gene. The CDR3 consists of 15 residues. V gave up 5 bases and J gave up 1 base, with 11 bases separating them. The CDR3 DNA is TGTGCCAGCAGTTACGGACAAGGGAACACCGGGGAGCTGTTTTTT. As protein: CASSYGQGNTGELFF.

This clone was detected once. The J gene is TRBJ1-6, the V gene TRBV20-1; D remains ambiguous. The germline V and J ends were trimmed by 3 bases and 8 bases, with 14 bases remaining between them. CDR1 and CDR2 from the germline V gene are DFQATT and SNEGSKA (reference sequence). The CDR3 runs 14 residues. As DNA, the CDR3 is TGCAGTGCTAGTCGGGGTCTCCAGGATTCACCCCTCCACTTT. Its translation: CSASRGLQDSPLHF.

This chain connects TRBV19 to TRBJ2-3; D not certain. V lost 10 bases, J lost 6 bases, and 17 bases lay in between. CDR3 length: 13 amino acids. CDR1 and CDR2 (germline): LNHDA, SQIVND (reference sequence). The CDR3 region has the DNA TGTGCCACCACTACACTCCCCGGCGATACGCAGTATTTT. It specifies CATTTLPGDTQYF.

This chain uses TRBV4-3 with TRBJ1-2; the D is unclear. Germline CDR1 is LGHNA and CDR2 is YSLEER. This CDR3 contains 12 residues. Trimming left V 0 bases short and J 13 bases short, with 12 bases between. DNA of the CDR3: TGCGCCAGCAGCCAAGAAGGAGGGTCCCGCACCTTC. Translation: CASSQEGGSRTF.

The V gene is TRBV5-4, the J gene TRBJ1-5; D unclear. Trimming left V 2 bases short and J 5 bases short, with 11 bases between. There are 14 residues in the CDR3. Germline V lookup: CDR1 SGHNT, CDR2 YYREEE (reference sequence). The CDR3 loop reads CASSFGGPDQPQHF. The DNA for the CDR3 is TGTGCCAGCAGCTTTGGCGGCCCAGATCAGCCCCAGCATTTT.

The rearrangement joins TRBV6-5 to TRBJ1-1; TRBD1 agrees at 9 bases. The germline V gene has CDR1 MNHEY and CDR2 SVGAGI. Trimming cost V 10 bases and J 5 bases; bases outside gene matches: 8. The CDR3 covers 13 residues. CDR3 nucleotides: TGTGCCACCCAGACAGGGGGTGTTACTGAAGCTTTCTTT. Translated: CATQTGGVTEAFF.

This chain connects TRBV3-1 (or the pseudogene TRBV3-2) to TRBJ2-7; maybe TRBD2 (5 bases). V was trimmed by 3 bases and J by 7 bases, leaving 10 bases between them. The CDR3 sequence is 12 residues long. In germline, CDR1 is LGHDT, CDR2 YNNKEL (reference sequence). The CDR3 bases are TGTGCCAGCAGCCACACTCGGGGAGAGCAGTACTTC. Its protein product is CASSHTRGEQYF.

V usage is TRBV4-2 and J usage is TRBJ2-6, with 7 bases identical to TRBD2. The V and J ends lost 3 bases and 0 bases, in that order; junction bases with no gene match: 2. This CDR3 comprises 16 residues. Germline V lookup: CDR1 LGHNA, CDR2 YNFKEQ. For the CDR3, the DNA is TGTGCCAGCAGCCAGGGCGGGAGCTCTGGGGCCAACGTCCTGACTTTC. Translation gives CASSQGGSSGANVLTF.

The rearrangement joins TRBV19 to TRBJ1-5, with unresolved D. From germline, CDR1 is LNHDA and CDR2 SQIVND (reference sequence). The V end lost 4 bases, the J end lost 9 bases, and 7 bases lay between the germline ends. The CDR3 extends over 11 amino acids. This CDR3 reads CASSRGPPQHF. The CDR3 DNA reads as TGTGCCAGTAGTAGAGGGCCGCCCCAGCATTTT. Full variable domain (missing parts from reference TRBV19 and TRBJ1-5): DGGITQSPKYLFRKEGQNVTLSCEQNLNHDAMYWYRQDPGQGLRLIYYSQIVNDFQKGDIAEGYSVSREKKESFPLTVTSAQKNPTAFYLCASSRGPPQHFGDGTRLSIL.

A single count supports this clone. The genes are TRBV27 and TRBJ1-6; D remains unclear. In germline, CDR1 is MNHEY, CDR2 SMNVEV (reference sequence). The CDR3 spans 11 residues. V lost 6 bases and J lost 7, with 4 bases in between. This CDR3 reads CASRSNSPLHF. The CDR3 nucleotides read TGTGCCAGCAGAAGCAATTCACCCCTCCACTTT.

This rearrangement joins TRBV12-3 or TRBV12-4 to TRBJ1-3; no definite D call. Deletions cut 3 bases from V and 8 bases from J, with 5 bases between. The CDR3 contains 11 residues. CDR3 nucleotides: TGTGCCAGCAGTTTCCAATACACCATATATTTT. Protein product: CASSFQYTIYF.

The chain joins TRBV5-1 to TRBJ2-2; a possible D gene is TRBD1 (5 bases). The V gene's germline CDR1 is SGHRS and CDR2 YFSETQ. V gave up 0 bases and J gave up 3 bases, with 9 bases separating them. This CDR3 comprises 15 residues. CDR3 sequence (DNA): TGCGCCAGCAGCTTGGCAGGGCCGGACACCGGGGAGCTGTTTTTT. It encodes CASSLAGPDTGELFF.

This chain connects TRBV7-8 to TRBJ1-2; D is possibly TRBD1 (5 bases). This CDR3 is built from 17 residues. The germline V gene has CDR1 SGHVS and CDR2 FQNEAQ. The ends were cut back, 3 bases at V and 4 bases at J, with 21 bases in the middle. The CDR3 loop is CASSFFEGERSTYGYTF. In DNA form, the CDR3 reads TGTGCCAGCAGCTTCTTTGAAGGGGAACGATCGACCTATGGCTACACCTTC.